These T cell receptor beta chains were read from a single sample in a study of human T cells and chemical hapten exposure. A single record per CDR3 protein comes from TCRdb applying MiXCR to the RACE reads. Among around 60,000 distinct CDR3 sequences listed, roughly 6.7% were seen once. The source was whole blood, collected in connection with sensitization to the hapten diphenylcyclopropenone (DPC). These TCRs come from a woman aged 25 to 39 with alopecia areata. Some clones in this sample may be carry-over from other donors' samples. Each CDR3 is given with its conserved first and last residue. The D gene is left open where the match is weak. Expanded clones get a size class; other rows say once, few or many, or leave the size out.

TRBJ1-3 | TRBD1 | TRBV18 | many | TGTGCCAGCTCACCTGTTACAGGGGCTGCTGGAAACACCATATATTTT | CASSPVTGAAGNTIYF
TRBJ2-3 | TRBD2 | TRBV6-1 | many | TGTGCCAGCAGTGATTGGACCAGAGCGGGGGGGCCGAATACGCAGTATTTT | CASSDWTRAGGPNTQYF
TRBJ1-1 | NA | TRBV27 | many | TGTGCCAGCAGTTTATCGAGTAGGACAACTGAAGCTTTCTTT | CASSLSSRTTEAFF
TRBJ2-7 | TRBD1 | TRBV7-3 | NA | TGTGCCAGCAGCTTAATGGCCGGGACAGTCCACGAGCAGTACTTC | CASSLMAGTVHEQYF
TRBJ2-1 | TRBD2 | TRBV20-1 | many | TGCAGTGCTACCCTCTTCCAGCGGGGGCCGTTATACAATGAGCAGTTCTTC | CSATLFQRGPLYNEQFF
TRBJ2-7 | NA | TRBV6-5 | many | TGTGCCAGCAGTTCCCGGGGGTACGAGCAGTACTTC | CASSSRGYEQYF
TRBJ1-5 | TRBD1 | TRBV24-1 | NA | TGTGCCACCAGGCCCCCCGGGACAGGAGGGAGGCAGCCCCAGCATTTT | CATRPPGTGGRQPQHF
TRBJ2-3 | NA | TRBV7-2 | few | TGTGCCAGCAGTTACACGCTGAATACGCAGTATTTT | CASSYTLNTQYF
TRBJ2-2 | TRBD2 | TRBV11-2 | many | TGTGCCAGCAGCTTATGGGCGGGGGAAGACACCGGGGAGCTGTTTTTT | CASSLWAGEDTGELFF
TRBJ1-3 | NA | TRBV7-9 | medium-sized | TGTGCCAGCAGCTTAGCTGCGGGGGTCGACGGAAACACCATATATTTT | CASSLAAGVDGNTIYF
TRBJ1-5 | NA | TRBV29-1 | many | TGCAGCGTTTTAGCTTCGGATCAGCCCCAGCATTTT | CSVLASDQPQHF
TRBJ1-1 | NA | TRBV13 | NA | TGTGCCAGCAGCCCTTTAGCCGACCTCACTGAAGCTTTCTTT | CASSPLADLTEAFF
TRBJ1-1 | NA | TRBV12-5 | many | TGTGCTAGTGGTTTGGTAGTAGGAAGGACGGAAGCTTTCTTT | CASGLVVGRTEAFF
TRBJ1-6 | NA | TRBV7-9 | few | TGTGCCAGCACCGCGTCGGCGGCAGCCAATAATTCACCCCTCCACTTT | CASTASAAANNSPLHF
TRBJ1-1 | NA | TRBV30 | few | TGTGCCTGGAATGCCAAGGGGAACACTGAAGCTTTCTTT | CAWNAKGNTEAFF
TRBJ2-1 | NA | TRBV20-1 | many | TGCAGTGCTAATGCCCGGGACGTCTCATTGAATGAGCAGTTCTTC | CSANARDVSLNEQFF
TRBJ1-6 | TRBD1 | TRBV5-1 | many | TGCGCCAGCAGCCAAGGGGGACAGGGGGCAGTTAATTCACCCCTCCACTTT | CASSQGGQGAVNSPLHF
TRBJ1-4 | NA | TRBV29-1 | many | TGCAGCGTGAGCAGGCCAGGAGGTGACGAAAAACTGTTTTTT | CSVSRPGGDEKLFF
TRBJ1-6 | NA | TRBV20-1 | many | TGCAGTGCTAGAACATCCAGGGGCGACTCCTATAATTCACCCCTCCACTTT | CSARTSRGDSYNSPLHF
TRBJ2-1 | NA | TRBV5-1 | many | TGCGCCAGCAGCACTACGAAGGAGAGCGAGCAGTTCTTC | CASSTTKESEQFF
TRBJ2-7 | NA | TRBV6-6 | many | TGTGCCAGCAGTCCGGACGTTTACGAGCAGTACTTC | CASSPDVYEQYF
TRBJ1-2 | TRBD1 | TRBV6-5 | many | TGTGCCAGCAGCCGACAGGGGCTATATGGCTACACCTTC | CASSRQGLYGYTF
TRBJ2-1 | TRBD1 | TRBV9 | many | TGTGCCAGCAGCGAGCCCCGAGGGGGCCCTTCCTCCTACAATGAGCAGTTCTTC | CASSEPRGGPSSYNEQFF
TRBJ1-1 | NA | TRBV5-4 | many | TGTGCCAGCAGCTTGTATATGGAAGCCACTGAAGCTTTCTTT | CASSLYMEATEAFF
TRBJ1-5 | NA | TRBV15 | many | TGTGCCACCAGCAGAGAGGGGAGTCAGAGCGAGAATCAGCCCCAGCATTTT | CATSREGSQSENQPQHF
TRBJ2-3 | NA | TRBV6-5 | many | TGTGCCAGCAGTTACCGCGGGGCGGCTGGGGGAGATACGCAGTATTTT | CASSYRGAAGGDTQYF
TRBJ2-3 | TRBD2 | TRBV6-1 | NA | TGTGCCAGCACCAACCCGCGACTAGCGGGGGTAAAGTCAGATACGCAGTATTTT | CASTNPRLAGVKSDTQYF
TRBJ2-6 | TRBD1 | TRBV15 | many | TGTGCCACCAGCATGGTAGGGACAGGGGTGTCTGGGGCCAACGTCCTGACTTTC | CATSMVGTGVSGANVLTF
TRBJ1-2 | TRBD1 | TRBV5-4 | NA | TGTGCCAGCAGCTTGGACCTGATGTCGCCGGGACAGGGGTATGGCTACACCTTC | CASSLDLMSPGQGYGYTF
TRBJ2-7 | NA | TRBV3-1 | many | TGTGCCAGCAGCCCAAGGGCAGGGAGCTACGAGCAGTACTTC | CASSPRAGSYEQYF
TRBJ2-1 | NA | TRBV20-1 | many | TGCAGTGCCGAAAGACTGATTACCTACAATGAGCAGTTCTTC | CSAERLITYNEQFF
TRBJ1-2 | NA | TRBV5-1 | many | TGCGCCAGCAGCTTGTCCCCACTTTATGGCTACACCTTC | CASSLSPLYGYTF
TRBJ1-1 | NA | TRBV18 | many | TGTGCCAGCTCACCACCAAGTCAGCCGGGCACAGAAGCTTTCTTT | CASSPPSQPGTEAFF
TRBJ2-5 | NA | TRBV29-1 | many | TGCAGCGTTGACAGGGGAGTTACGGAGACCCAGTACTTC | CSVDRGVTETQYF
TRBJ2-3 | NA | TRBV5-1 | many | TGCGCCAGCAGCTTGCCACCGGCGGGACCCAGCACAGATACGCAGTATTTT | CASSLPPAGPSTDTQYF
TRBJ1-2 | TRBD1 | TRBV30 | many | TGTGCCTGGAGTGAAATGACAGGGGTTGGCTATGGCTACACCTTC | CAWSEMTGVGYGYTF
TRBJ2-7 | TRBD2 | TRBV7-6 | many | TGTGCCAGCAGCTTAGGCGGGACTAGCAATCGGCAGTACTTC | CASSLGGTSNRQYF
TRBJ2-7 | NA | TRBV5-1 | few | TGCGCCAGCAGCTTGGGTACTATCTACGAGCAGTACTTC | CASSLGTIYEQYF
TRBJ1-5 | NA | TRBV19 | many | TGTGCCAGTAGCGTACGGACACCCGCGGTAAGCAATCAGCCCCAGCATTTT | CASSVRTPAVSNQPQHF
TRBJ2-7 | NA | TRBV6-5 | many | TGTGCCAGCAGTTACCGTTTGACGGGCTACGAGCAGTACTTC | CASSYRLTGYEQYF
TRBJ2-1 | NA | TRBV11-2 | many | TGTGCCAGCAGCCTAGACAGGGAGGGTGAGCAGTTCTTC | CASSLDREGEQFF
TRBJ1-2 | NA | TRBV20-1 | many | TGCAGTGCTGGAGCCGACTCCGACTATGGCTACACCTTC | CSAGADSDYGYTF
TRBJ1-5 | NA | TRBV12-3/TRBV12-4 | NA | TGTGCCAGCAGTTGGGGTCCTGAGCCCCAGCATTTT | CASSWGPEPQHF
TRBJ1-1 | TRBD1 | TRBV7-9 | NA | TGTGCCAGCAGCAAAACAGGGGATCCGACTGAAGCTTTCTTT | CASSKTGDPTEAFF
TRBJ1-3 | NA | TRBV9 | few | TGTGCCAGCAGCGTAGAACCGGTCCTCTCTGGAAACACCATATATTTT | CASSVEPVLSGNTIYF
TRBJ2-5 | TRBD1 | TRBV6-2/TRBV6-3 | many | TGTGCCAGCAGTTACAGTGGGACAGGGAAGGAAGAGACCCAGTACTTC | CASSYSGTGKEETQYF
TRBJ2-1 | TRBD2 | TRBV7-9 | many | TGTGCCAGCAGCTTTGCGGGACTAGTAGGTGAGCAGTTCTTC | CASSFAGLVGEQFF
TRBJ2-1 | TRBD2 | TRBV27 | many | TGTGCTAATATCGGCACCGGGAGGAGCTCCTACAATGAGCAGTTCTTC | CANIGTGRSSYNEQFF
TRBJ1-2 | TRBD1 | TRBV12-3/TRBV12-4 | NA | TGTGCCAGCAGCCCCCCGCCCGGGACAGGGGGGTATGGCGACACCTTC | CASSPPPGTGGYGDTF
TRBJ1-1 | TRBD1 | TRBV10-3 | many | TGTGCCACACAAGGGGGCTCGACTGAAGCTTTCTTT | CATQGGSTEAFF
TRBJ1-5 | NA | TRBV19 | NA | TGTGCCAGTAGTATCCCCAATCAGCCCCAGCATTTT | CASSIPNQPQHF
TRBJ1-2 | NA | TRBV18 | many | TGTGCCAGCTCACCATCCCAGGGGAACTATGGCTACACCTTC | CASSPSQGNYGYTF
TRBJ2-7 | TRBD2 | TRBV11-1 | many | TGTGCCAGCAGCTGGATCGGGACTAGCGCCTACGAGCAGTACTTC | CASSWIGTSAYEQYF
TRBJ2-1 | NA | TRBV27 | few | TGTGCCAGCAGTTTAGGGACACCGTACAATGAGCAGTTCTTC | CASSLGTPYNEQFF
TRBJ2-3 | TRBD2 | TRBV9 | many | TGTGCCAGCAGCGTAGGGGGGGGTGACTCACGGCCCACAGATACGCAGTATTTT | CASSVGGGDSRPTDTQYF
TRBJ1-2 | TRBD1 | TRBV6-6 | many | TGTGCCAGCAGTGGACAGGCTGGCTACACCTTC | CASSGQAGYTF
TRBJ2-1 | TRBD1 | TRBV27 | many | TGTGCCAGCAGTCCCGGGACAGTTTCCTACAATGAGCAGTTCTTC | CASSPGTVSYNEQFF
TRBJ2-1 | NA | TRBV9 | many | TGTGCCAGCAGCGCCTCGCCAACAGCTACCCTTAGGGATGAGCAGTTCTTC | CASSASPTATLRDEQFF
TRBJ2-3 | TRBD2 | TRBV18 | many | TGTGCCAGCACCCGAGCGGGGGACAGCACAGATACGCAGTATTTT | CASTRAGDSTDTQYF
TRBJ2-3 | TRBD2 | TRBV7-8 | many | TGTGCCAGCAGCTTAGTGCCGCAACTAGCGGGGTCTGATACGCAGTATTTT | CASSLVPQLAGSDTQYF